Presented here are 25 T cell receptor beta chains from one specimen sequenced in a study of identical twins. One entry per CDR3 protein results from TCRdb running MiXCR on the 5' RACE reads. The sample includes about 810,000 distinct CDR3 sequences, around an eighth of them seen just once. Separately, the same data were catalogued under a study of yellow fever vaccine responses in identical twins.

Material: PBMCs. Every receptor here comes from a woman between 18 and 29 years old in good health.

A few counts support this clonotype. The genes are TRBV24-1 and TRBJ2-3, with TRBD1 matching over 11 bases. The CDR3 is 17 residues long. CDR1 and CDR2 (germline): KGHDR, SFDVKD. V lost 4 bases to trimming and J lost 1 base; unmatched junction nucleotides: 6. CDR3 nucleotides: TGTGCCACCAGTGACCCGTTGGGACAGGGGGGCACAGATACGCAGTATTTT. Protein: CATSDPLGQGGTDTQYF.

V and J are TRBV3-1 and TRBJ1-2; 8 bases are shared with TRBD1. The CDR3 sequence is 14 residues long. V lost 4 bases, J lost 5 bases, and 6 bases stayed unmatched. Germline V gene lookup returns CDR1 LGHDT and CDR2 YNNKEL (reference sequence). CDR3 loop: CASSPGQGMYGYTF. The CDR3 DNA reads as TGTGCCAGCAGCCCTGGACAGGGAATGTATGGCTACACCTTC.

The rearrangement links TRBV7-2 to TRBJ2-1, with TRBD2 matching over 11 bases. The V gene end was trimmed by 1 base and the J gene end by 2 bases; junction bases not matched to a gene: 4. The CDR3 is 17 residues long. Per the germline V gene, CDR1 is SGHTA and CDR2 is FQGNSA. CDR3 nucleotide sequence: TGTGCCAGCAGCTTAGTTGGGACTAGCGGAGCCTACAATGAGCAGTTCTTC. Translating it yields CASSLVGTSGAYNEQFF.

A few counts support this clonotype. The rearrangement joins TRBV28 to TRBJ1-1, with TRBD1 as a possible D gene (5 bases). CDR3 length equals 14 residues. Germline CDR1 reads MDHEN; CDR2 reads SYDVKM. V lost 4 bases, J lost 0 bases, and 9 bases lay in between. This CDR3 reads CASSSPRVNTEAFF. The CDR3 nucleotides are TGTGCCAGCAGTTCCCCCAGGGTGAACACTGAAGCTTTCTTT. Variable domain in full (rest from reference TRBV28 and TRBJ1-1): DVKVTQSSRYLVKRTGEKVFLECVQDMDHENMFWYRQDPGLGLRLIYFSYDVKMKEKGDIPEGYSVSREKKERFSLILESASTNQTSMYLCASSSPRVNTEAFFGQGTRLTVV.

The CDR3 bases are TGTGCCAGCAGCTATTCTGAGACGCAGCCCCAGCATTTT. Its translation is CASSYSETQPQHF. V and J are TRBV2 and TRBJ1-5; D is undetermined. Germline V gene sequence: CDR1 SNHLY, CDR2 FYNNEI. There are 13 residues in the CDR3. V gave up 6 bases and J gave up 7 bases, with 13 bases separating them.

The chain's CDR3 is CASSRGQGTARANYGYTF. The DNA for the CDR3 is TGTGCCAGCTCCCGTGGACAGGGAACAGCAAGAGCTAACTATGGCTACACCTTC. The V gene is TRBV18, the J gene TRBJ1-2, with TRBD1 matching 8 bases. V was clipped by 6 bases and J by 0 bases; unmatched bases: 15. The CDR3 runs to 18 residues. In germline, CDR1 is KGHSH, CDR2 LQKENI.

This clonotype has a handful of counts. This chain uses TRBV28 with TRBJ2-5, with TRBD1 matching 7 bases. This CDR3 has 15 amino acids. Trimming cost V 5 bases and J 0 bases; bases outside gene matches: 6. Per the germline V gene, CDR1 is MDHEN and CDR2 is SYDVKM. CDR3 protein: CASSRGQRNQETQYF. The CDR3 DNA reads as TGTGCCAGCAGTCGGGGACAGAGAAACCAAGAGACCCAGTACTTC. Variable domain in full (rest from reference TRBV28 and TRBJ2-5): DVKVTQSSRYLVKRTGEKVFLECVQDMDHENMFWYRQDPGLGLRLIYFSYDVKMKEKGDIPEGYSVSREKKERFSLILESASTNQTSMYLCASSRGQRNQETQYFGPGTRLLVL.

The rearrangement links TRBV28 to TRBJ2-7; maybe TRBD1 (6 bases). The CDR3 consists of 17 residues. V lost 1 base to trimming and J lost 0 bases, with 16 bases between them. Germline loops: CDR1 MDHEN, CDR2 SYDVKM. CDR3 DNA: TGTGCCAGCAGTTTATACACCGGGACACCCTTCTCCTACGAGCAGTACTTC. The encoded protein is CASSLYTGTPFSYEQYF.

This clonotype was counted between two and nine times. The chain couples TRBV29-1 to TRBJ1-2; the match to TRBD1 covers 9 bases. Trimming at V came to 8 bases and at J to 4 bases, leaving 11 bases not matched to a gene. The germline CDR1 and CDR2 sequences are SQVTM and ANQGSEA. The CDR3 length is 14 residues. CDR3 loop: CSFREGTGPYGYTF. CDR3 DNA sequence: TGCAGCTTCAGGGAGGGGACAGGGCCCTATGGCTACACCTTC.

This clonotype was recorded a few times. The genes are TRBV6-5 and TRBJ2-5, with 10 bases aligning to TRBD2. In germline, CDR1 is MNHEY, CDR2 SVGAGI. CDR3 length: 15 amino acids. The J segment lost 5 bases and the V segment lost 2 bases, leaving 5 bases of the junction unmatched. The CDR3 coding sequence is TGTGCCAGCAGTTACGGGACTAGCGTAAAGGAGACCCAGTACTTC. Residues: CASSYGTSVKETQYF.

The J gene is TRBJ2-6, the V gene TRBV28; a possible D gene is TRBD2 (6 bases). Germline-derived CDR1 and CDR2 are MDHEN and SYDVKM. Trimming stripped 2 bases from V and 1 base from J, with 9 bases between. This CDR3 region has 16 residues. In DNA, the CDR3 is TGTGCCAGCAGTTTAGGGGGGAGGTCTGGGGCCAACGTCCTGACTTTC. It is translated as CASSLGGRSGANVLTF.

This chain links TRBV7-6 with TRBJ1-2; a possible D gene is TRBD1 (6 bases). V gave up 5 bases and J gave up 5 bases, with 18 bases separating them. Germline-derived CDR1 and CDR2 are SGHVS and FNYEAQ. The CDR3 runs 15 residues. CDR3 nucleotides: TGTGCCAGCAGCCTAGAAGCGGGGGCGGGTTATGGCTACACCTTC. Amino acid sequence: CASSLEAGAGYGYTF.

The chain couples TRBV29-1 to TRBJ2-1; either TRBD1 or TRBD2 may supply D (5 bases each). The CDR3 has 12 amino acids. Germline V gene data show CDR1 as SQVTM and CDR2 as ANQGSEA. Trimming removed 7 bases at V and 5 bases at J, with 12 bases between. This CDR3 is CSATGPNNEQFF. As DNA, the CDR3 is TGCAGCGCCACGGGACCTAACAATGAGCAGTTCTTC.

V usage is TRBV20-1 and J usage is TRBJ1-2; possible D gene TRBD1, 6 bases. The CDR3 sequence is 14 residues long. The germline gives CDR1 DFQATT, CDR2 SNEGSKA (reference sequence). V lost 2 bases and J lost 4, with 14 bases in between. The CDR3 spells CSARSPGGGYGYTF. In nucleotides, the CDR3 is TGCAGTGCTAGATCCCCGGGGGGCGGCTATGGCTACACCTTC.

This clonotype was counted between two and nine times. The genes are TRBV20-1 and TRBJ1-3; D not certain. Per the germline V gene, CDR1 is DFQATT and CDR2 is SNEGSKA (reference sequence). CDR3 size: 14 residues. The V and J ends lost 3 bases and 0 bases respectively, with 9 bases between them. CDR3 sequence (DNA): TGCAGTGCTAGTGGTTCCAGCTCTGGAAACACCATATATTTT. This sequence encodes CSASGSSSGNTIYF.

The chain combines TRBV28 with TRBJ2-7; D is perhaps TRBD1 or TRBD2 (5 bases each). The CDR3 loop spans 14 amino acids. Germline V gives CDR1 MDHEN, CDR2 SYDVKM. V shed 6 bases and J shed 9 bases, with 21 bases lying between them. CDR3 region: CASRPTWDPRLQYV. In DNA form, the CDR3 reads TGTGCCAGCAGACCGACCTGGGACCCCAGGCTGCAGTACGTC.

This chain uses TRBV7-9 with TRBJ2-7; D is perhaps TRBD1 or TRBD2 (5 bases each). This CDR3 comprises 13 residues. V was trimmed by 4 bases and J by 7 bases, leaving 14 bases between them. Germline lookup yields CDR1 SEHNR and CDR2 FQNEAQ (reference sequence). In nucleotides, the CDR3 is TGTGCCAGCAGCTCTCGGGACCTCGGGGAGCAGTACGTC. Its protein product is CASSSRDLGEQYV.

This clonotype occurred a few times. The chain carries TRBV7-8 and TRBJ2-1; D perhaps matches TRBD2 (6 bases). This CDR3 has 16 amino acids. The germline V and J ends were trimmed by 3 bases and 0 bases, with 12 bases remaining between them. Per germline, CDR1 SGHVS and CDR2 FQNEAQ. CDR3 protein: CASSFSHGSSYNEQFF. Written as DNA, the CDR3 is TGTGCCAGCAGCTTTTCCCACGGGAGCTCCTACAATGAGCAGTTCTTC.

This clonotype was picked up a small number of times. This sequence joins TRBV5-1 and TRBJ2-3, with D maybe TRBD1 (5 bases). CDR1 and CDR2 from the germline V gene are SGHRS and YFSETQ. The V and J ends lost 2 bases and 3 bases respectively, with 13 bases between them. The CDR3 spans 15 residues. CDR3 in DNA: TGCGCCAGCAGCTTACGCGCGACAGCGACAGATACGCAGTATTTT. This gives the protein CASSLRATATDTQYF.

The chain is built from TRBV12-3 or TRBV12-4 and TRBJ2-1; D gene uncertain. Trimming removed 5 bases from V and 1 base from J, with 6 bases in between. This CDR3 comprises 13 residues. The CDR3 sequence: CASSPQSYNEQFF. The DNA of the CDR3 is TGTGCCAGCAGTCCCCAGTCCTACAATGAGCAGTTCTTC.

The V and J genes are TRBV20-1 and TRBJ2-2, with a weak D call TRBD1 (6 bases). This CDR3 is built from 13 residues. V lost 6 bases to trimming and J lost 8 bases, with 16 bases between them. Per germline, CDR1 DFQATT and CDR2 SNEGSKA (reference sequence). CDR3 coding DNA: TGCAGTGCCAAAGACAGGATTGGGGGGGAGCTGTTTTTT. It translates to CSAKDRIGGELFF.

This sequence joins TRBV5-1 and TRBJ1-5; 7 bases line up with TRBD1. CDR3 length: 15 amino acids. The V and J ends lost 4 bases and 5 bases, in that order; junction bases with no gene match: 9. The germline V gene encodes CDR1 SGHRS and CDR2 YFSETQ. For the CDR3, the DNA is TGCGCCAGCAGCCCAGGGGGGGGCGGTGATCAGCCCCAGCATTTT. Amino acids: CASSPGGGGDQPQHF. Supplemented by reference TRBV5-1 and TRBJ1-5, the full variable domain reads KAGVTQTPRYLIKTRGQQVTLSCSPISGHRSVSWYQQTPGQGLQFLFEYFSETQRNKGNFPGRFSGRQFSNSRSEMNVSTLELGDSALYLCASSPGGGGDQPQHFGDGTRLSIL.

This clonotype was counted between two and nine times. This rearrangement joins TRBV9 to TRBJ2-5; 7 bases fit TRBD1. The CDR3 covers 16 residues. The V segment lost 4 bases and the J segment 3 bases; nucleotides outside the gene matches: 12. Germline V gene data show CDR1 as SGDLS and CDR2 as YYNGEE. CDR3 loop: CASSLDRVGGEETQYF. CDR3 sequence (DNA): TGTGCCAGCAGCCTCGACAGGGTAGGTGGCGAAGAGACCCAGTACTTC. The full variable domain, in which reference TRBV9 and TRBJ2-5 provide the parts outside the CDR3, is DSGVTQTPKHLITATGQRVTLRCSPRSGDLSVYWYQQSLDQGLQFLIQYYNGEERAKGNILERFSAQQFPDLHSELNLSSLELGDSALYFCASSLDRVGGEETQYFGPGTRLLVL.

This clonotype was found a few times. CDR3 sequence: CASSEAAGVQETQYF. For the CDR3, the DNA is TGTGCCAGCAGTGAAGCGGCAGGGGTCCAAGAGACCCAGTACTTC. The rearrangement joins TRBV6-1 to TRBJ2-5, with D possibly TRBD1 on 6 matching bases. The CDR3 covers 15 residues. The V and J ends lost 0 bases and 1 base respectively, with 9 bases between them. CDR1 and CDR2 from the germline V gene are MNHNS and SASEGT.

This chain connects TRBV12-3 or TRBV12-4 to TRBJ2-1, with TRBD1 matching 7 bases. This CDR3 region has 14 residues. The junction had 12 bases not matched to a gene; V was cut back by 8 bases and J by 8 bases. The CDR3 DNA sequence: TGTGCCAGCGACGACAGGGTGGTTGGTCATGAGCAGTTCTTC. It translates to CASDDRVVGHEQFF.